This T cell receptor beta chain was found in a study of cytomegalovirus exposure and HLA in healthy donors. Remarks on this clone: The antigen is unknown.

TCRdb's table, derived via immunoSEQ multiplex PCR, lists solely in-frame clones and lacks some. The table includes roughly 130,000 clones, 86% detected once. An approximately 120-subject validation cohort, separate from the approximately 720-subject first cohort, supplied the donors. V was pared by 4 bases and J by 4 bases, with 11 bases between. The CDR3 runs to 14 residues. Germline CDR1 is LGHNA and CDR2 is YSLEER. Study outcomes and limitations: Later, an analysis found that TCR clusters from the first cohort tended to co-occur in the 120 or so validation repertoires. Through in vitro validation, a few CMV-associated chains were shown to be specific for CMV antigens. Rarity characterized most TCR sequences, yet some public TCRs appeared in many donors.

V and J are TRBV4-3 and TRBJ2-1; D might be TRBD2 (5 bases). The sample was PBMCs. The clonotype originates from a man aged 18 to 29 in good health and CMV-seronegative. Written as DNA, the CDR3 is TGCGCCAGCAGCCGCGACCGGGATTACAATGAGCAGTTCTTC. Its translation is CASSRDRDYNEQFF.